This record concerns one T cell receptor beta chain sequence. Its antigen is undetermined. This record comes from a study of T cell responses to AZD1222 COVID-19 vaccine. Regarding the study as a whole: With dominance at 160-218 and 743-854, vaccine-associated CD4 TCRs spanned spike. Donor demographics were predominantly white British with a female majority; clonal diversity may be underestimated. A rise in Spike-specific TCR breadth and depth followed two AZD1222 doses. Only five to seven individuals given AZD1222 were seropositive at baseline.

Profiled with immunoSEQ multiplex PCR; TCRdb holds only in-frame clones, not every one. There are some 130,000 clones in the sample; roughly 92% occur only once, and approximately 1.2% lies in the top ten. Trimming took 3 bases from V and 4 from J, leaving 9 bases between them. The CDR3 has 13 amino acids. CDR1 MNHEY and CDR2 SMNVEV come from the germline V gene (reference sequence). This receptor was obtained from an adult who received the AZD1222 COVID-19 vaccine. The rearrangement uses TRBV27 and TRBJ1-2; possibly TRBD1 for D (5 bases). This sample comprised peripheral blood, obtained 28 days after the second AZD1222 dose. The CDR3 DNA follows: TGTGCCAGCAGTTTTCGGGGACTCTATGGCTACACCTTC. It is translated as CASSFRGLYGYTF.